The 5 T cell receptor beta chains listed next were all sequenced from one sample in a study of prognosis after radiotherapy for stage I lung cancer. Genomic DNA was the source, and TCR beta CDR3 was amplified from it by two-round multiplex PCR. Primers targeting each individual TRBV and TRBJ gene were applied in first-round PCR. TCRdb analysed the multiplex PCR reads with MiXCR anew, one entry per CDR3 protein. The repertoire has roughly 13,000 distinct CDR3 sequences, around half of them found once; the top ten carry over 35%. Sequencing used PBMCs, obtained before or after stereotactic body radiation therapy (not recorded which). The receptors here all came from a donor of 50 years or more with non-small cell lung cancer.

V gene TRBV24-1 combines with J gene TRBJ2-3; 7 bases line up with TRBD2. The CDR3 covers 17 residues. Trimming took 9 bases from V and 4 from J; bases not matched to a gene: 18. Per the germline V gene, CDR1 is KGHDR and CDR2 is SFDVKD. The CDR3 DNA follows: TGTGCCACCTCAGTGGACGATGCTAGCGGTAGCTCAGATACGCAGTATTTT. Protein sequence: CATSVDDASGSSDTQYF.

There are many counts of this clonotype. V and J are TRBV20-1 and TRBJ2-1; tentative D call: TRBD1 (6 bases). The CDR3 has 17 residues. Germline lookup yields CDR1 DFQATT and CDR2 SNEGSKA (reference sequence). V was shortened by 8 bases and J by 2 bases, with 25 bases between the two germline ends. The CDR3 DNA reads as TGCAGTACGACCCTTCTTGCAGTGGGGGCAACCTACAATGAGCAGTTCTTC. This codes for CSTTLLAVGATYNEQFF.

This clonotype is labeled medium-sized. The CDR3 DNA reads as TGTGCCAGCATAGCGGGGGGCAATGGCGATGAGCAGTTCTTC. This encodes CASIAGGNGDEQFF. V and J are TRBV28 and TRBJ2-1; the match to TRBD2 covers 10 bases. Per the germline V gene, CDR1 is MDHEN and CDR2 is SYDVKM. This CDR3 is 14 amino acids long. Trimming cost V 7 bases and J 8 bases; bases outside gene matches: 8.

By share, this clonotype ranks as medium-sized. The chain links TRBV5-1 to TRBJ2-2; either TRBD1 or TRBD2 may fit D (6 bases each). This CDR3 is built from 17 residues. With 4 bases removed from V and 5 bases from J, the gap between germline ends came to 21 bases. Germline loops: CDR1 SGHRS, CDR2 YFSETQ. The CDR3 loop reads CASSPTDGGWGTGELFF. CDR3 DNA sequence: TGCGCCAGCAGCCCGACGGACGGGGGCTGGGGTACCGGGGAGCTGTTTTTT.

The V and J genes are TRBV28 and TRBJ2-5, with 7 bases that match TRBD1. CDR3 length: 14 amino acids. Germline V lookup: CDR1 MDHEN, CDR2 SYDVKM. J lost 6 bases, V lost 6 bases, and 10 bases had no gene match. The CDR3 here is CASRADRAWQTQYF. Here the CDR3 DNA reads TGTGCCAGCAGGGCTGACAGGGCTTGGCAGACCCAGTACTTC.